The next 5 T cell receptor beta chains were all read from a single sample in a study of vaccination and CD4 T cells after COVID-19. These receptors lack a known antigen. Indicated treatment: approximately nine-day PBMC culture with coronavirus spike peptide pools or control peptides (ViraFEST assay). Cultured CD4+ T-cell DNA underwent Oncomine TCR Beta short-read sequencing. MiXCR, run by TCRdb on the PCR reads, gives a single entry per CDR3 protein. The sample lists over 8,500 distinct CDR3 sequences, 46% seen once, with around 30% in the top ten. Sequenced: CD4+ T cells from blood, cultured in vitro. These receptors originate from a human donor who had recovered from COVID-19.

The CDR3 is CASSPWRSGQGARGDTDTQYF. The CDR3 DNA follows: TGCGCCAGCAGCCCTTGGAGGAGTGGCCAGGGGGCGCGGGGGGACACAGATACGCAGTATTTT. V is TRBV5-1 and J is TRBJ2-3; possibly TRBD1 or TRBD2 for D (8 bases each). V lost 4 bases, J lost 2 bases, and 32 bases lay in between. Germline values: CDR1 SGHRS, CDR2 YFSETQ. The CDR3 is made up of 21 amino acids.

The chain couples TRBV7-9 to TRBJ2-2, with 9 bases that match TRBD1. CDR1 SEHNR and CDR2 FQNEAQ come from the germline V gene (reference sequence). CDR3 size: 16 residues. V shed 5 bases, J shed 6 bases, and the junction held 10 bases outside the gene matches. CDR3 sequence reads: CASSLGGQGRAGELFF. In nucleotides, the CDR3 is TGTGCCAGCAGCCTCGGGGGACAGGGTAGGGCCGGGGAGCTGTTTTTT.

There are a few counts of this clonotype. CDR3 coding DNA: TGCAGTGCGGAACGGGGGGGCCAAGGTGATACGCAGTATTTT. Translating it yields CSAERGGQGDTQYF. The chain joins TRBV20-1 to TRBJ2-3; 8 bases are a match to TRBD2. The CDR3 is 14 residues long. CDR1 is DFQATT and CDR2 is SNEGSKA in the germline V gene (reference sequence). The V segment lost 6 bases and the J segment 6 bases; nucleotides outside the gene matches: 11.

The genes are TRBV20-1 and TRBJ1-5; D is perhaps TRBD1 (5 bases). This CDR3 contains 15 residues. Looked up from germline, CDR1 is DFQATT and CDR2 is SNEGSKA (reference sequence). Trimming removed 3 bases at V and 4 bases at J, with 16 bases between. The CDR3 region is CSASQPGPLNQPQHF. The CDR3 nucleotides are TGCAGTGCTAGCCAGCCGGGACCGCTGAATCAGCCCCAGCATTTT.

This clonotype has only a few counts. This sequence joins TRBV20-1 and TRBJ1-4; D is possibly TRBD1 (6 bases). The ends were cut back, 3 bases at V and 0 bases at J, with 14 bases in the middle. Germline V gives CDR1 DFQATT, CDR2 SNEGSKA (reference sequence). This CDR3 is 16 amino acids long. The CDR3 DNA reads as TGCAGTGCTAGGGGGGGCGGAGCCGCAACTAATGAAAAACTGTTTTTT. Translation gives CSARGGGAATNEKLFF.